Following are 20 T cell receptor beta chains from one sample sequenced in a study of blood T cell repertoires in COVID-19. Sequencing used immunoSEQ multiplex PCR; TCRdb keeps in-frame clones, though not all of them. The sample contains about 310,000 clones, almost 90% of which appear only once. The sample was peripheral blood. The source of these receptors is a woman aged 40 to 49 with COVID-19, enrolled during active disease.

This clone was recorded only once. V is TRBV27 and J is TRBJ2-5; D is unclear. The V and J ends lost 3 bases and 5 bases respectively, with 13 bases between them. There are 14 residues in the CDR3. Germline CDR1 reads MNHEY; CDR2 reads SMNVEV (reference sequence). CDR3 in DNA: TGTGCCAGCAGTTTCGGCAGAGGCGATGAGACCCAGTACTTC. Amino acids: CASSFGRGDETQYF.

The chain links TRBV6-5 to TRBJ1-1; D might be TRBD1 (5 bases). Per germline, CDR1 MNHEY and CDR2 SVGAGI. This CDR3 is built from 13 residues. Trimming took off 10 bases at V and 1 base at J, with 13 bases between the two ends. The CDR3, as DNA: TGTGCCACCAAGGTGGGGCCGAACACTGAAGCTTTCTTT. Its translation is CATKVGPNTEAFF.

The CDR3 here is CAWSVRGGRGMNTEAFF. The CDR3 nucleotides are TGTGCCTGGAGTGTACGAGGAGGGCGGGGGATGAACACTGAAGCTTTCTTT. The V call is TRBV30, the J call TRBJ1-1; TRBD1 is a possible D gene (5 bases). This CDR3 spans 17 amino acids. From germline, CDR1 is GTSNPN and CDR2 SVGIG (reference sequence). Between the trimmed V and J ends, which lost 0 bases and 0 bases, there was a span of 17 bases.

The rearrangement joins TRBV29-1 to TRBJ2-5; no clear D gene. Germline V lookup: CDR1 SQVTM, CDR2 ANQGSEA. The V end lost 1 base, the J end lost 5 bases, and 11 bases lay between the germline ends. The CDR3 runs 13 residues. In nucleotides, the CDR3 is TGCAGCGTTGAAGGTCCTTTCGGGGAGACCCAGTACTTC. Encoded protein: CSVEGPFGETQYF.

V is TRBV19 and J is TRBJ2-3; the D gene is possibly TRBD1 (5 bases). Germline V CDR1 and CDR2: LNHDA, SQIVND (reference sequence). Trimming took off 3 bases at V and 2 bases at J, with 12 bases between the two ends. This CDR3 has 15 residues. This CDR3 reads CASSIRAPDTDTQYF. CDR3 DNA sequence: TGTGCCAGTAGTATCAGGGCCCCTGACACAGATACGCAGTATTTT.

The V and J genes are TRBV2 and TRBJ2-1, with 7 bases aligning to TRBD2. The CDR3 spans 12 residues. Germline V CDR1 and CDR2: SNHLY, FYNNEI. Trimming cost V 6 bases and J 8 bases; bases outside gene matches: 4. The chain's CDR3 is CASSYTSDEQFF. The CDR3 nucleotides are TGTGCCAGCAGCTATACTAGCGATGAGCAGTTCTTC. The whole variable domain, remainder taken from reference TRBV2 and TRBJ2-1, is EPEVTQTPSHQVTQMGQEVILRCVPISNHLYFYWYRQILGQKVEFLVSFYNNEISEKSEIFDDQFSVERPDGSNFTLKIRSTKLEDSAMYFCASSYTSDEQFFGPGTRLTVL.

V usage is TRBV20-1 and J usage is TRBJ1-1; D is perhaps TRBD1 (5 bases). Trimming took off 3 bases at V and 5 bases at J, with 16 bases between the two ends. Germline V gives CDR1 DFQATT, CDR2 SNEGSKA (reference sequence). The CDR3 has 14 amino acids. CDR3 residues: CSASQGSGWTEAFF. CDR3 nucleotides: TGCAGTGCTAGTCAGGGTAGCGGTTGGACTGAAGCTTTCTTT.

This rearrangement joins TRBV7-9 to TRBJ1-5; D is possibly TRBD1 (6 bases). Germline lookup yields CDR1 SEHNR and CDR2 FQNEAQ (reference sequence). V lost 4 bases to trimming and J lost 2 bases, with 9 bases between them. The CDR3 runs 14 residues. The CDR3 coding sequence is TGTGCCAGCAGCTCCTCAGGGGGCAATCAGCCCCAGCATTTT. Residues: CASSSSGGNQPQHF.

The V gene is TRBV10-1, the J gene TRBJ2-3; 7 bases map to TRBD2. CDR1 WNHNN and CDR2 SYGVQD come from the germline V gene (reference sequence). The CDR3 loop spans 18 amino acids. V dropped 3 bases and J dropped 5; count of bases not matched to a gene: 17. CDR3 loop: CASSDPKGREMDRDTQYF. Here the CDR3 DNA reads TGCGCCAGCAGTGACCCTAAGGGGCGGGAGATGGATCGAGATACGCAGTATTTT.

The chain employs TRBV28 and TRBJ1-4; a weak D match, TRBD1 (6 bases). The CDR3 loop spans 17 amino acids. Trimming shortened V by 6 bases and J by 3 bases, and 20 bases separated the two germline ends. Germline CDR1 MDHEN, CDR2 SYDVKM. The CDR3: CASRTPILTGANEKLFF. CDR3 sequence (DNA): TGTGCCAGCAGAACCCCTATTTTGACAGGAGCTAATGAAAAACTGTTTTTT.

The chain has TRBV27 and TRBJ1-6; tentative D call: TRBD1 (6 bases). Germline CDR1 is MNHEY and CDR2 is SMNVEV (reference sequence). This CDR3 has 14 residues. Trimming pared 5 bases from V and 7 bases from J, leaving 12 bases between. The chain's CDR3 is CASSGTPYNSPLHF. The CDR3 DNA sequence: TGTGCCAGCAGTGGGACACCTTACAATTCACCCCTCCACTTT.

This chain links TRBV28 with TRBJ2-1; TRBD2 agrees at 7 bases. With 5 bases clipped from V and 0 bases from J, the junction kept 4 bases outside the gene matches. The CDR3 spans 15 residues. Germline V gene data show CDR1 as MDHEN and CDR2 as SYDVKM. The CDR3 loop is CASSSGKSSYNEQFF. The CDR3 region has the DNA TGTGCCAGCAGTAGCGGGAAAAGCTCCTACAATGAGCAGTTCTTC.

This clone was observed a single time. The junction differs from germline at one of its ends, possibly a read error. V usage is TRBV4-3 and J usage is TRBJ2-4, with 16 bases matching TRBD2. The CDR3 runs 18 residues. Germline CDR1 LGHNA, CDR2 YSLEER. For the CDR3, the DNA is TGCGCCAGCAGCCTAGGGACTAGCGGGGGGGTAGCCAAAAGCATTCAGTACTTC. The encoded protein is CASSLGTSGGVAKSIQYF.

This clone was detected once. This chain uses TRBV6-5 with TRBJ2-7, with 8 positions matching TRBD2. CDR3 length: 14 residues. Germline V gives CDR1 MNHEY, CDR2 SVGAGI. V shed 10 bases, J shed 0 bases, and the junction held 8 bases outside the gene matches. CDR3 in DNA: TGTGCCACCTCGGGCGGGGGGTCCTCCTACGAGCAGTACTTC. Translation gives CATSGGGSSYEQYF.

This clone was seen once. The V and J genes are TRBV5-1 and TRBJ2-5, with TRBD2 matching 11 bases. The J segment lost 4 bases and the V segment lost 4 bases, leaving 6 bases of the junction unmatched. The CDR3 has 15 amino acids. The germline CDR1 and CDR2 sequences are SGHRS and YFSETQ. The DNA for the CDR3 is TGCGCCAGCAGCCAGATAGCGGGAGGGCCAGAGACCCAGTACTTC. It translates to CASSQIAGGPETQYF.

The chain recombines TRBV28 with TRBJ1-1, with TRBD1 as a possible D gene (5 bases). The CDR3 consists of 14 residues. V lost 5 bases and J 6 bases, leaving 16 bases between the germline ends. Germline lookup yields CDR1 MDHEN and CDR2 SYDVKM. CDR3 DNA: TGTGCCAGCAGTCCCCCTCAGGGCGCGGCTGAAGCTTTCTTT. Translated, it gives CASSPPQGAAEAFF.

CDR3 region: CASSPIGTADNSPLHF. CDR3 nucleotides: TGTGCCAGCTCACCAATTGGGACAGCCGATAATTCACCCCTCCACTTT. This chain links TRBV18 with TRBJ1-6, with 7 nucleotides matching TRBD1. The V and J ends lost 2 bases and 5 bases, in that order; junction bases with no gene match: 6. The CDR3 loop spans 16 amino acids. Germline V gives CDR1 KGHSH, CDR2 LQKENI.

This clone was seen a handful of times. The rearrangement uses TRBV6-2 or TRBV6-3 and TRBJ2-7, with D perhaps matching TRBD2 (6 bases). The V end was cut by 5 bases, the J end by 4 bases, with 21 bases between. This CDR3 comprises 16 residues. Germline V gives CDR1 MNHEY, CDR2 SVGEGT. CDR3 residues: CASSPRGTGRRYEQYF. The CDR3 bases are TGTGCCAGCAGTCCACGGGGCACTGGGAGGAGGTACGAGCAGTACTTC.

The V gene is TRBV7-9, the J gene TRBJ1-6; maybe TRBD1 (5 bases). From germline, CDR1 is SEHNR and CDR2 FQNEAQ (reference sequence). This CDR3 comprises 15 residues. V lost 1 base and J 10 bases, leaving 14 bases between the germline ends. The CDR3 nucleotides read TGTGCCAGCAGCTTAGAATCCAGGGAACGGTCACCCCTCCACTTT. Its protein product is CASSLESRERSPLHF.

The chain carries TRBV7-2 and TRBJ1-1, with a possible D match to TRBD1 (6 bases). The CDR3 contains 13 residues. Trimming stripped 5 bases from V and 1 base from J, with 8 bases between. The germline V gene encodes CDR1 SGHTA and CDR2 FQGNSA. CDR3 residues: CASSRQANTEAFF. Here the CDR3 DNA reads TGTGCCAGCAGCCGACAGGCGAACACTGAAGCTTTCTTT.